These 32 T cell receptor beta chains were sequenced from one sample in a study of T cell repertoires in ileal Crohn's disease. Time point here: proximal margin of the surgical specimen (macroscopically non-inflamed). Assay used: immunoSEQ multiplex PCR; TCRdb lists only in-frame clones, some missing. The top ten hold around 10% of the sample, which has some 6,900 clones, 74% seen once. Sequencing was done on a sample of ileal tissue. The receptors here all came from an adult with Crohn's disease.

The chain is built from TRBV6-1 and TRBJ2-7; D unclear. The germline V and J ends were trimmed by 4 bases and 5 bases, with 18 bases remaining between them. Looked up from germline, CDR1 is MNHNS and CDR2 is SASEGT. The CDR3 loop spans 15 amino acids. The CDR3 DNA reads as TGTGCCAGCAGTGTAGTCCAGGCCGACCGGCACGAGCAGTACTTC. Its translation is CASSVVQADRHEQYF.

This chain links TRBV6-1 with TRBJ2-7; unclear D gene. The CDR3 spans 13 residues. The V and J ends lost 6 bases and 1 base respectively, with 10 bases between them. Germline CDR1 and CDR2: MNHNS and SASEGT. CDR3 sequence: CASSKTESYEQYF. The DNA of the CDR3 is TGTGCCAGCAGCAAAACGGAGTCCTACGAGCAGTACTTC.

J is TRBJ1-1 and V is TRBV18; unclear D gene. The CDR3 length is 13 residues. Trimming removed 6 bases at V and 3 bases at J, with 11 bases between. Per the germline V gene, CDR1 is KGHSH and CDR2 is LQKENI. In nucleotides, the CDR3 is TGTGCCAGCTCTCTTGGGGTTTACACTGAAGCTTTCTTT. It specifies CASSLGVYTEAFF.

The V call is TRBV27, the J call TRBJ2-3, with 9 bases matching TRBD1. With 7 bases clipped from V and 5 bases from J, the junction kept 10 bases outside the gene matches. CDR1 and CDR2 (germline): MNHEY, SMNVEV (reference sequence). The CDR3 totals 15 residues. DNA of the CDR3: TGTGCCAGCAACCCCGGGACAGGGATTGGAGATACGCAGTATTTT. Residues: CASNPGTGIGDTQYF.

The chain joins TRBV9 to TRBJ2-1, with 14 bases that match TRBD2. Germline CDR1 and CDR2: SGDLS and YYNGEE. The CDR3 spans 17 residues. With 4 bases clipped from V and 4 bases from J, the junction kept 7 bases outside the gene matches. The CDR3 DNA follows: TGTGCCAGCAGCCTCCAGGGACTAGCGGGAGAATACAATGAGCAGTTCTTC. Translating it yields CASSLQGLAGEYNEQFF.

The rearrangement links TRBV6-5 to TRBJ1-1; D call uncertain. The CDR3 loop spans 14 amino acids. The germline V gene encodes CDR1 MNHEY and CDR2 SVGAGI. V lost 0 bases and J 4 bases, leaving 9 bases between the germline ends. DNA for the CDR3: TGTGCCAGCAGTTACTCGCCGAGTAGCACTGAAGCTTTCTTT. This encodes CASSYSPSSTEAFF.

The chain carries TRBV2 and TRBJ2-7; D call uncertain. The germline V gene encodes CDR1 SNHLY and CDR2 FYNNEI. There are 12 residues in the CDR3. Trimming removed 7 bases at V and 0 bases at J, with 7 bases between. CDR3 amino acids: CASMTSSYEQYF. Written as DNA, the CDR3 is TGTGCCAGCATGACGAGCTCCTACGAGCAGTACTTC.

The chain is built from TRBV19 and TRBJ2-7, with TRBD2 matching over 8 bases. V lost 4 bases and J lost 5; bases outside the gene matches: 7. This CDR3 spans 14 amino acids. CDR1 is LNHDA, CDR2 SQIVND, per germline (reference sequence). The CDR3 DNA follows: TGTGCCAGTAGTACCGGGACTAGGCTCAACGAGCAGTACTTC. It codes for CASSTGTRLNEQYF.

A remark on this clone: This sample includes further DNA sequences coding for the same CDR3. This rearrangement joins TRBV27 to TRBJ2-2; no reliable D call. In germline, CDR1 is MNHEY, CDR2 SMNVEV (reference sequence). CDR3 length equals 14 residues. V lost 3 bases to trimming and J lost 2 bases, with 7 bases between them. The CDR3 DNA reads TGTGCCAGCAGTTTCGGTGGAAACACCGGGGAGCTGTTTTTT. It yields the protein CASSFGGNTGELFF.

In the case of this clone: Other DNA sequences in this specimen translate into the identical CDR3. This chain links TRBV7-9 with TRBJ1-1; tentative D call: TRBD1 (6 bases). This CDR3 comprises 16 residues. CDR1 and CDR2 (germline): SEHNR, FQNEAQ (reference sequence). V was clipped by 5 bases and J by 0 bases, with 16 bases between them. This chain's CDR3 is CASSPEAGVMNTEAFF. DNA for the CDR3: TGTGCCAGCAGCCCAGAGGCAGGGGTCATGAACACTGAAGCTTTCTTT.

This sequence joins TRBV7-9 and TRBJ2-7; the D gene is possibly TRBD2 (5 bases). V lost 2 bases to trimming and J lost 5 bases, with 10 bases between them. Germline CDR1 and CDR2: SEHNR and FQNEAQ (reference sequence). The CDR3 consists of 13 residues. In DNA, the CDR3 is TGTGCCAGCAGCTTACTGTCCGGGGACGAGCAGTACTTC. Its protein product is CASSLLSGDEQYF. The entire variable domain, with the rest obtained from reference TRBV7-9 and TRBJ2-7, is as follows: DTGVSQNPRHKITKRGQNVTFRCDPISEHNRLYWYRQTLGQGPEFLTYFQNEAQLEKSRLLSDRFSAERPKGSFSTLEIQRTEQGDSAMYLCASSLLSGDEQYFGPGTRLTVT.

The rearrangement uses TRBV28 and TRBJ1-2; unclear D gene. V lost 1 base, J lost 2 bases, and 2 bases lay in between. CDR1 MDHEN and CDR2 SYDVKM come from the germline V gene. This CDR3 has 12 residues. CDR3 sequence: CASSLSNYGYTF. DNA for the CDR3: TGTGCCAGCAGTTTATCGAACTATGGCTACACCTTC.

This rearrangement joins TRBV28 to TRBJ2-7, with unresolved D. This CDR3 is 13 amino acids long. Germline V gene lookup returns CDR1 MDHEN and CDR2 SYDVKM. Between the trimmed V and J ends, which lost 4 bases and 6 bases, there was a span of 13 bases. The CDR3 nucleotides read TGTGCCAGCAGTTCCTCCCGGTGGGGCGAGCAGTACTTC. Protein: CASSSSRWGEQYF. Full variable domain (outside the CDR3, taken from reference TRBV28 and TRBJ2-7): DVKVTQSSRYLVKRTGEKVFLECVQDMDHENMFWYRQDPGLGLRLIYFSYDVKMKEKGDIPEGYSVSREKKERFSLILESASTNQTSMYLCASSSSRWGEQYFGPGTRLTVT.

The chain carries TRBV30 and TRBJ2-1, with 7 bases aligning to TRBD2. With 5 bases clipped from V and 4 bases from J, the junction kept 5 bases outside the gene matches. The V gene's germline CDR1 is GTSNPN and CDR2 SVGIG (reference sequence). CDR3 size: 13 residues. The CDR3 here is CAWQPSGYNEQFF. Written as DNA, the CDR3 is TGTGCCTGGCAACCTAGCGGATACAATGAGCAGTTCTTC. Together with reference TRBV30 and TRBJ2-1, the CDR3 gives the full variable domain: SQTIHQWPATLVQPVGSPLSLECTVEGTSNPNLYWYRQAAGRGLQLLFYSVGIGQISSEVPQNLSASRPQDRQFILSSKKLLLSDSGFYLCAWQPSGYNEQFFGPGTRLTVL.

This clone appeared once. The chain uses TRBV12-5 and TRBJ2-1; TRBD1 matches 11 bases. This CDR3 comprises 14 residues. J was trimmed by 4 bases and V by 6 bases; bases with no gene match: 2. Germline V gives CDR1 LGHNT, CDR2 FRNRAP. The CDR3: CASGGTGGYNEQFF. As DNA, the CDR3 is TGTGCTAGTGGCGGGACAGGGGGTTACAATGAGCAGTTCTTC.

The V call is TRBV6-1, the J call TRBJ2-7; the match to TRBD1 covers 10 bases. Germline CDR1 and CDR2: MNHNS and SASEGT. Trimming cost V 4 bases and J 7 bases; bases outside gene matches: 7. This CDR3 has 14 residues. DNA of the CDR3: TGTGCCAGCAGTGCCCCCGGGACAGGGGTAGAGCAGTACTTC. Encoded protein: CASSAPGTGVEQYF.

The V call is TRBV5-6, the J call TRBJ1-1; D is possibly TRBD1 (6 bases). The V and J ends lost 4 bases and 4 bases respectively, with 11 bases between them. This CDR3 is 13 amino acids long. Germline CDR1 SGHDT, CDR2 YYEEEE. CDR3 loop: CASSLQGTTEAFF. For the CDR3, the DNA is TGTGCCAGCAGCCTACAGGGTACCACTGAAGCTTTCTTT.

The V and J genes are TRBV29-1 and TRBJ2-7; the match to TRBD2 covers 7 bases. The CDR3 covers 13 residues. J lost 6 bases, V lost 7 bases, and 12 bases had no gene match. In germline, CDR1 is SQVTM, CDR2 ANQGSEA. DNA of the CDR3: TGCAGCGCTACTCGTTTGGGGGGGATCGAGCAGTACTTC. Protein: CSATRLGGIEQYF.

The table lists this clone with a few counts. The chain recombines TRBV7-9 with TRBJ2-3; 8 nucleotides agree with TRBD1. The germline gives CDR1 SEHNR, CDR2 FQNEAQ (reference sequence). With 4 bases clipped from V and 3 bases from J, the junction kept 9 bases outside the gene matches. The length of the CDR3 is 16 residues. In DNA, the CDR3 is TGTGCCAGCAGCTCAAAAAGGACAGGGCTGACAGATACGCAGTATTTT. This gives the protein CASSSKRTGLTDTQYF. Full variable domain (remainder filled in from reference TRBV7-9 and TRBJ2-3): DTGVSQNPRHKITKRGQNVTFRCDPISEHNRLYWYRQTLGQGPEFLTYFQNEAQLEKSRLLSDRFSAERPKGSFSTLEIQRTEQGDSAMYLCASSSKRTGLTDTQYFGPGTRLTVL.

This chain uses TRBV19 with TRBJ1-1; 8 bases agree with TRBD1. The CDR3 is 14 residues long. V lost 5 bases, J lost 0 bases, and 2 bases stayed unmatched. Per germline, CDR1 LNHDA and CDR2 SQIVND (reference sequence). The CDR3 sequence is CASSRQGLNTEAFF. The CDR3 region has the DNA TGTGCCAGTAGTCGACAGGGGCTGAACACTGAAGCTTTCTTT.

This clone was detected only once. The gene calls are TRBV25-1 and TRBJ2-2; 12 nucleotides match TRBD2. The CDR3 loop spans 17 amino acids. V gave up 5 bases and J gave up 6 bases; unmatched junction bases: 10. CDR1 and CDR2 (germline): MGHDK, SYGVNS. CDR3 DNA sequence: TGTGCCAGCAGTATCGGGACTAGCGGGCGAGGGGCCGGGGAGCTGTTTTTT. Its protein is CASSIGTSGRGAGELFF.

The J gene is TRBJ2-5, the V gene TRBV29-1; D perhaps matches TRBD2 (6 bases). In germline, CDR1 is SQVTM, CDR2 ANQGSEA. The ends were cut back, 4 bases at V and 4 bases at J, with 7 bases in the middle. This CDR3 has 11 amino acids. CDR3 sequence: CSVGRAETQYF. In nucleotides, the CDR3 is TGCAGCGTTGGGAGGGCAGAGACCCAGTACTTC.

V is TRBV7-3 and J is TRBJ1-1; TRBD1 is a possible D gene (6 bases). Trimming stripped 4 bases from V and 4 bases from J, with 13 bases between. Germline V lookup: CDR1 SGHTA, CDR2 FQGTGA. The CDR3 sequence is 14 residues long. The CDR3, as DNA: TGTGCCAGCAGCTCAACAGGGCCGGGCACTGAAGCTTTCTTT. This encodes CASSSTGPGTEAFF.

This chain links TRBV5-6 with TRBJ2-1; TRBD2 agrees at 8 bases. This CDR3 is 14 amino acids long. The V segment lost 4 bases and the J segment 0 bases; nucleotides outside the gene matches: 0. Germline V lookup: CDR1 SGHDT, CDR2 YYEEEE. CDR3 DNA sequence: TGTGCCAGCAGCACTAGCGGCTCCTACAATGAGCAGTTCTTC. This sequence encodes CASSTSGSYNEQFF.

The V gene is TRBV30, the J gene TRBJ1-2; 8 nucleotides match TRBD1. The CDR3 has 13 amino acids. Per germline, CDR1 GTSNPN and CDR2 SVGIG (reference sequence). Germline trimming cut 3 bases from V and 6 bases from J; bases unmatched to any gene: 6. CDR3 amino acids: CAWSTGGFDGYTF. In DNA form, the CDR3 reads TGTGCCTGGAGCACAGGGGGATTCGATGGCTACACCTTC.

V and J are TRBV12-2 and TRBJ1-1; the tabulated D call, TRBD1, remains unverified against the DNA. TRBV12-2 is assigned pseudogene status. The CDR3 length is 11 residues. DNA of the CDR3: TGTGCAAGTCGCTACAGGGGTCAAGCTTTCTTT. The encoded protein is CASRYRGQAFF.

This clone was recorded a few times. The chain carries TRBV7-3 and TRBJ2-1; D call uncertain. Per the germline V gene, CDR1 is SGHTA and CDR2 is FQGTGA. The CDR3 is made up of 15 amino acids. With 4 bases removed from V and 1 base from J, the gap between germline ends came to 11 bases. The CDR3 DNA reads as TGTGCCAGCAGCTCCGGAGACTGGTCCTACAATGAGCAGTTCTTC. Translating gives CASSSGDWSYNEQFF.

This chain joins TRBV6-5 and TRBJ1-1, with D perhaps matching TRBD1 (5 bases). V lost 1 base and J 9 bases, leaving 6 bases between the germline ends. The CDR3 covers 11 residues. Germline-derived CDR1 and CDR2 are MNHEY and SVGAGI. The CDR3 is CASSYWGQAFF. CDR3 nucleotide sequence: TGTGCCAGCAGTTACTGGGGACAAGCTTTCTTT.

CDR3 residues: CASSLRTSGHPYNEQFF. The CDR3 DNA follows: TGTGCCAGCAGCCTCCGGACTAGCGGGCATCCCTACAATGAGCAGTTCTTC. J is TRBJ2-1 and V is TRBV7-2; the match to TRBD2 covers 11 bases. Trimming cost V 5 bases and J 2 bases; bases outside gene matches: 8. The germline gives CDR1 SGHTA, CDR2 FQGNSA. The CDR3 runs to 17 residues.

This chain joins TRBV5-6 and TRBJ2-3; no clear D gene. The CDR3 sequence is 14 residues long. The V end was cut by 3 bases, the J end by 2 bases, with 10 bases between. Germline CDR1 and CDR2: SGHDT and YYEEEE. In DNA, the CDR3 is TGTGCCAGCAGCTCCACAGCGTCCACAGATACGCAGTATTTT. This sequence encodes CASSSTASTDTQYF.

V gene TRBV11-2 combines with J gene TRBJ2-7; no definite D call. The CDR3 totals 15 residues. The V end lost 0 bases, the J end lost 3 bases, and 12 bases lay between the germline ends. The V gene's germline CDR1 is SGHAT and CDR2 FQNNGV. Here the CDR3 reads CASSLEAKPHYEQYF. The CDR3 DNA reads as TGTGCCAGCAGCTTAGAAGCCAAGCCACACTACGAGCAGTACTTC.

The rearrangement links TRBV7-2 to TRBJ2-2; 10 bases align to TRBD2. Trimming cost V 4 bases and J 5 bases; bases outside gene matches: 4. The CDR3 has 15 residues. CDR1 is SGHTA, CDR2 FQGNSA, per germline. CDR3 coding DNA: TGTGCCAGCAGCTCCTCTAGCGGGAGTACCGGGGAGCTGTTTTTT. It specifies CASSSSSGSTGELFF.